This T cell receptor beta chain derives from a study of OX40 agonist ivuxolimab in advanced cancers. As for the study in general: Every 2 weeks, patients got intravenous ivuxolimab at one of six dose levels (0.01-10 mg/kg). A partial response was reached by three patients: one with hepatocellular carcinoma and two with cutaneous melanoma. Aged about 20 to 80 with a mean of roughly 63 years, they were 82.7% male.

CDR1 SGHTA and CDR2 FQGNSA come from the germline V gene. The CDR3 length is 16 residues. Trimming took 1 base from V and 5 from J; bases not matched to a gene: 7. Clones were read by immunoSEQ multiplex PCR, and TCRdb kept only the in-frame ones, dropping some. The sample holds around 94,000 clones, around 82% seen once. The chain carries TRBV7-2 and TRBJ2-5; the match to TRBD2 covers 10 bases. The sample consisted of CD4+ or CD8+ T cells sorted from blood, taken in a trial of the OX40 agonist ivuxolimab. The source is an adult with an advanced solid tumor such as melanoma, head and neck, liver or kidney cancer. DNA of the CDR3: TGTGCCAGCAGCTTAGATCTAGCGGGAGAGTTGGAGACCCAGTACTTC. It specifies CASSLDLAGELETQYF. The variable domain in full, completed from reference TRBV7-2 and TRBJ2-5, reads GAGVSQSPSNKVTEKGKDVELRCDPISGHTALYWYRQSLGQGLEFLIYFQGNSAPDKSGLPSDRFSAERTGGSVSTLTIQRTQQEDSAVYLCASSLDLAGELETQYFGPGTRLLVL.